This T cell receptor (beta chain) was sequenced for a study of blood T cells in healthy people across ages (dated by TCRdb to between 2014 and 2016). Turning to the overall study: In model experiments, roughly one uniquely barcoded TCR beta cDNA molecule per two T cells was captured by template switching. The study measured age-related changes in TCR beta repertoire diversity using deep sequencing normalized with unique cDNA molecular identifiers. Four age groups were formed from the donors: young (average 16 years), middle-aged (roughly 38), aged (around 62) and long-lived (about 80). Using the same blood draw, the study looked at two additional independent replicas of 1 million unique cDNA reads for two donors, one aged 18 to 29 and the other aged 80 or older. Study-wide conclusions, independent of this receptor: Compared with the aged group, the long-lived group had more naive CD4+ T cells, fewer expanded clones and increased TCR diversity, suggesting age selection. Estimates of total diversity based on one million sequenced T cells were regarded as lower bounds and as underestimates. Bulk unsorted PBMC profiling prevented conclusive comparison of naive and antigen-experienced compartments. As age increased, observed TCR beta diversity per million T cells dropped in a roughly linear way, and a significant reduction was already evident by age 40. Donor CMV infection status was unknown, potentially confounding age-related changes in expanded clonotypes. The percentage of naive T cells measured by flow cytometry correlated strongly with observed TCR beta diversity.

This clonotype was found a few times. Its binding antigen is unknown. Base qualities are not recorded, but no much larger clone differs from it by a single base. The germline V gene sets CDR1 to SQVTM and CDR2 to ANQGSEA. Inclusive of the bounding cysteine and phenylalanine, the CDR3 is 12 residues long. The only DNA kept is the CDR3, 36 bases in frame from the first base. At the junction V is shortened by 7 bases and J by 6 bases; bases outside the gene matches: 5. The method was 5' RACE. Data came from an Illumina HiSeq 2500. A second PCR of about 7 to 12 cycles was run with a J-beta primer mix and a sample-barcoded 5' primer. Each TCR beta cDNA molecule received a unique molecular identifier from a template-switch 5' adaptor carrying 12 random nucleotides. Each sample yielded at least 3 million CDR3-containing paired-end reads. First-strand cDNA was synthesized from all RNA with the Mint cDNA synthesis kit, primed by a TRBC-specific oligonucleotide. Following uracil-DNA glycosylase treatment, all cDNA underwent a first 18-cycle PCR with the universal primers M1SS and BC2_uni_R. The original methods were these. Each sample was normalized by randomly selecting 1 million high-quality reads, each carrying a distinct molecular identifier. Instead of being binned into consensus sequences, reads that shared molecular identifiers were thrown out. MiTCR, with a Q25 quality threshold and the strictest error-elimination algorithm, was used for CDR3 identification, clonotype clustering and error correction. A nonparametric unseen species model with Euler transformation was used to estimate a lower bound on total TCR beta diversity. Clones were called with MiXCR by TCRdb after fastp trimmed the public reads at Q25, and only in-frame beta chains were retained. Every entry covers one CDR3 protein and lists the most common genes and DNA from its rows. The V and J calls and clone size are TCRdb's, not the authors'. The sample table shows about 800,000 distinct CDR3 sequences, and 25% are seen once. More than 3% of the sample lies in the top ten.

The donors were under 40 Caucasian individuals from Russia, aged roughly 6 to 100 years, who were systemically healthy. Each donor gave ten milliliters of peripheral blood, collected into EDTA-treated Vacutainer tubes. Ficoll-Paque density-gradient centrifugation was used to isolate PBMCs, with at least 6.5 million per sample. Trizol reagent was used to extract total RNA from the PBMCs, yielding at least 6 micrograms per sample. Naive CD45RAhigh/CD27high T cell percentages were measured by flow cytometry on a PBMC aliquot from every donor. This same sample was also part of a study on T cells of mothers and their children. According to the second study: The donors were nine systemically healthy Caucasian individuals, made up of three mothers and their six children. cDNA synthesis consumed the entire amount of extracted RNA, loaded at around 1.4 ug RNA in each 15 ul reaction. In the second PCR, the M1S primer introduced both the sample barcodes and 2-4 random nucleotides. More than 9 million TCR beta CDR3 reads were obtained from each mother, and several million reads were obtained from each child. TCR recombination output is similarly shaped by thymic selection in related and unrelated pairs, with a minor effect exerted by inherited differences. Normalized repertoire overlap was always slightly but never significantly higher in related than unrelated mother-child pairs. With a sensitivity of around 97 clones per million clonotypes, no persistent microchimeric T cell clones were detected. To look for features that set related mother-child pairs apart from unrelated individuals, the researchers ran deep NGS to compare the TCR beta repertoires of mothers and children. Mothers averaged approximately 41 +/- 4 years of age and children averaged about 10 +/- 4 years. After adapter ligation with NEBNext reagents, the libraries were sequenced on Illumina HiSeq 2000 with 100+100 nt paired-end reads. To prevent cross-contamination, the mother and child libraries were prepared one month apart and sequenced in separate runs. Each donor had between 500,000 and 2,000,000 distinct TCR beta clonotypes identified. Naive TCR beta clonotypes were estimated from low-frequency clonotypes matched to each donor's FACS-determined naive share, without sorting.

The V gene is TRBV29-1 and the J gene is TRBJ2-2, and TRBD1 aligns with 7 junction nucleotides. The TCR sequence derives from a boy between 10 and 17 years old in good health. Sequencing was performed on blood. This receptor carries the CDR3 CSAQGVPGELFF. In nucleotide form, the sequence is TGCAGCGCCCAGGGGGTTCCCGGGGAGCTGTTTTTT.